These T cell receptor beta chains were read from a single sample in a study of neoadjuvant anti-PD-1 for oral cavity cancer. Repertoires were generated with immunoSEQ multiplex PCR, while TCRdb's copy carries only in-frame clones and drops some. Among 15,000 or so clones listed, around two thirds were seen once. The sample was PBMCs, taken before nivolumab (anti-PD-1) treatment. The origin of the receptors is a person between 35 and 79 years old with oral cavity squamous cell carcinoma. The CDR3 runs from the conserved cysteine through the conserved F or W. D genes are given only for firm matches. Size is omitted from some rows. Given values are once, few, many or a class for expanded clones.

clone size	V gene	J gene	D gene	CDR3 protein	CDR3 DNA
few	TRBV19	TRBJ2-3	NA	CASSISRFSTDTQYF	TGTGCCAGTAGTATAAGTCGGTTTAGCACAGATACGCAGTATTTT
NA	TRBV7-6	TRBJ2-1	NA	CASSSGGDEQFF	TGTGCCAGCAGCTCGGGTGGGGATGAGCAGTTCTTC
NA	TRBV4-2	TRBJ2-5	TRBD1	CASSPGQGETQYF	TGTGCCAGCAGCCCAGGACAGGGAGAGACCCAGTACTTC
NA	TRBV2	TRBJ2-7	NA	CATKARPDGEQYF	TGTGCCACCAAGGCTAGGCCGGACGGCGAGCAGTACTTC
NA	TRBV18	TRBJ2-5	NA	CASSPGETQYF	TGTGCCAGCTCACCTGGAGAGACCCAGTACTTC
NA	TRBV29-1	TRBJ2-2	TRBD2	CSVARTSETIRTGELFF	TGCAGCGTAGCTAGGACTAGCGAAACTATACGGACCGGGGAGCTGTTTTTT
NA	TRBV6-5	TRBJ1-2	TRBD1	CASSYLGTGGFGYTF	TGTGCCAGCAGTTACCTTGGGACAGGGGGCTTTGGCTACACCTTC
few	TRBV5-4	TRBJ2-2	NA	CASSLLSGTNTGELFF	TGTGCCAGCAGCTTGTTGTCAGGGACCAACACCGGGGAGCTGTTTTTT
once	TRBV6-6	TRBJ2-7	NA	CASSSKGGDDEQYF	TGTGCCAGCAGTTCTAAAGGAGGGGACGACGAGCAGTACTTC
NA	TRBV6-5	TRBJ1-2	NA	CASSYQGTAYGYTF	TGTGCCAGCAGTTACCAGGGGACGGCCTATGGCTACACCTTC
NA	TRBV10-3	TRBJ1-4	NA	CAIRPGHGDEKLFF	TGTGCCATCAGACCGGGACACGGGGATGAAAAACTGTTTTTT
NA	TRBV28	TRBJ2-5	NA	CASSFLAGETQYF	TGTGCCAGCAGTTTTCTGGCGGGAGAGACCCAGTACTTC
NA	TRBV10-3	TRBJ2-3	TRBD1	CAISAGQGGTDTQYF	TGTGCCATCAGTGCCGGACAGGGTGGAACAGATACGCAGTATTTT
once	TRBV5-8	TRBJ1-5	TRBD1	CASQGVRNQPQHF	TGTGCCAGTCAGGGGGTGCGGAATCAGCCCCAGCATTTT
few	TRBV10-3	TRBJ1-3	NA	CAISDGDDTIYF	TGTGCCATCAGTGATGGGGATGACACCATATATTTT
NA	TRBV10-3	TRBJ1-5	NA	CAISESRANIQPQHF	TGTGCCATCAGTGAGTCGAGGGCAAACATACAGCCCCAGCATTTT
NA	TRBV11-3	TRBJ2-1	TRBD2	CASSQGIGGLAGNEQFF	TGTGCCAGCAGTCAGGGGATAGGAGGACTAGCTGGAAATGAGCAGTTCTTC
NA	TRBV30	TRBJ2-2	TRBD2	CAWRMGLDTGELFF	TGTGCCTGGAGGATGGGACTAGACACCGGGGAGCTGTTTTTT
NA	TRBV2	TRBJ2-7	TRBD1	CARTGQGSEQYF	TGTGCCAGAACGGGACAGGGCAGCGAGCAGTACTTC
NA	TRBV30	TRBJ1-2	NA	CAWDRQNYGYTF	TGTGCCTGGGACCGACAAAACTATGGCTACACCTTC
NA	TRBV7-6	TRBJ2-7	NA	CASSLVGVGYEQYF	TGTGCCAGCAGCTTAGTAGGGGTAGGGTACGAGCAGTACTTC
NA	TRBV10-3	TRBJ2-5	TRBD1	CAISESSPGGGETQYF	TGTGCCATCAGTGAGTCGTCCCCAGGGGGCGGGGAGACCCAGTACTTC
NA	TRBV28	TRBJ1-5	NA	CASSFILGSNQPQHF	TGTGCCAGCAGTTTTATCCTTGGCAGCAATCAGCCCCAGCATTTT
few	TRBV19	TRBJ2-7	TRBD2	CASSVTSGRAYEQYF	TGTGCCAGTAGTGTAACTAGCGGGAGAGCCTACGAGCAGTACTTC
NA	TRBV5-1	TRBJ2-1	TRBD2	CASSLGLAGVNNEQFF	TGCGCCAGCAGCTTGGGACTAGCGGGAGTCAACAATGAGCAGTTCTTC
NA	TRBV6-5	TRBJ1-2	NA	CASSSWINYGYTF	TGTGCCAGCAGTAGCTGGATCAACTATGGCTACACCTTC
few	TRBV7-3	TRBJ1-3	TRBD1	CASSSGTETSGNTIYF	TGTGCCAGCAGCTCCGGGACAGAGACTTCTGGAAACACCATATATTTT
NA	TRBV7-2	TRBJ2-1	TRBD2	CASSSSGAYNEQFF	TGTGCCAGCAGCTCTAGCGGGGCCTACAATGAGCAGTTCTTC
NA	TRBV7-9	TRBJ2-3	NA	CASRWDSLGDTQYF	TGTGCCAGCAGATGGGACTCTCTCGGAGATACGCAGTATTTT
NA	TRBV5-1	TRBJ2-1	NA	CASSSTGLAEQFF	TGCGCCAGCAGCTCCACCGGACTTGCTGAGCAGTTCTTC
NA	TRBV13	TRBJ2-7	NA	CASSLPRDSYEQYF	TGTGCCAGCAGCTTACCCAGGGACTCCTACGAGCAGTACTTC
NA	TRBV5-1	TRBJ1-3	TRBD1	CASSPGTGGGNTIYF	TGCGCCAGCAGCCCGGGGACAGGGGGAGGAAACACCATATATTTT
NA	TRBV6-6	TRBJ1-5	NA	CASSYLTGSQPQHF	TGTGCCAGCAGTTACTTAACCGGGAGCCAGCCCCAGCATTTT
NA	TRBV5-1	TRBJ1-2	NA	CASSGTAYYGYTF	TGCGCCAGCAGCGGGACGGCGTATTATGGCTACACCTTC
NA	TRBV14	TRBJ1-2	NA	CASSLRTANILADYGYTF	TGTGCCAGCAGCCTACGGACAGCCAACATCCTAGCTGACTATGGCTACACCTTC
NA	TRBV6-7	TRBJ2-2	TRBD1	CASSDPPTGDKAGELFF	TGTGCCAGCAGTGACCCTCCTACAGGGGATAAGGCCGGGGAGCTGTTTTTT
NA	TRBV7-9	TRBJ2-3	NA	CASSPPGKGPLSQSDTQYF	TGTGCCAGCAGCCCCCCCGGGAAGGGACCCTTATCCCAATCAGATACGCAGTATTTT
NA	TRBV6-6	TRBJ2-7	TRBD1	CASRTGTDHNSYEQYF	TGTGCCAGCAGGACCGGGACAGATCACAACTCCTACGAGCAGTACTTC
NA	TRBV6-6	TRBJ2-1	TRBD2	CASTGTSGSNEQFF	TGTGCCAGTACCGGGACTAGCGGGAGTAATGAGCAGTTCTTC
few	TRBV5-1	TRBJ2-7	NA	CASSLGDWYEQYF	TGCGCCAGCAGCTTGGGAGACTGGTACGAGCAGTACTTC
NA	TRBV9	TRBJ2-2	TRBD2	CASSVVASGNTGELFF	TGTGCCAGCAGCGTAGTGGCTAGCGGGAACACCGGGGAGCTGTTTTTT
NA	TRBV13	TRBJ2-7	NA	CASSSPGRSYEQYF	TGTGCCAGCAGCTCACCTGGGCGATCCTACGAGCAGTACTTC
NA	TRBV6-5	TRBJ2-7	TRBD2	CASSSMPGGGEQYF	TGTGCCAGCAGTTCTATGCCCGGGGGGGGCGAGCAGTACTTC
NA	TRBV6-5	TRBJ2-3	NA	CASRSLGTDTQYF	TGTGCCAGCAGATCCCTAGGTACAGATACGCAGTATTTT
NA	TRBV6-5	TRBJ2-7	TRBD2	CASSYSSGRHYEQYF	TGTGCCAGCAGTTACTCGAGCGGGAGGCACTACGAGCAGTACTTC
NA	TRBV6-5	TRBJ2-7	TRBD1	CASRTRDRSYEQYF	TGTGCCAGCAGGACCCGGGACAGATCCTACGAGCAGTACTTC
few	TRBV9	TRBJ1-2	NA	CASSVAFGSYTF	TGTGCCAGCAGCGTAGCTTTCGGAAGCTACACCTTC
NA	TRBV6-5	TRBJ2-1	TRBD1	CASSRDRRSNEQFF	TGTGCCAGCAGCCGGGACAGGCGATCCAATGAGCAGTTCTTC
NA	TRBV5-6	TRBJ2-2	TRBD2	CASSWGGSRELFF	TGTGCCAGCAGCTGGGGGGGATCCAGGGAGCTGTTTTTT
NA	TRBV10-3	TRBJ1-1	NA	CAISGGATEAFF	TGTGCCATCAGTGGGGGTGCCACTGAAGCTTTCTTT
few	TRBV5-1	TRBJ1-2	NA	CASSLDGKTDYGYTF	TGCGCCAGCAGCTTGGATGGGAAGACGGACTATGGCTACACCTTC
NA	TRBV27	TRBJ1-3	NA	CASSSRGDPRSFGNTIYF	TGTGCCAGCAGTTCGAGGGGGGACCCTCGCTCCTTTGGAAACACCATATATTTT
few	TRBV27	TRBJ1-2	TRBD1	CASRGQGDSVNGYTF	TGTGCCAGCAGGGGACAGGGGGATTCAGTGAATGGCTACACCTTC
NA	TRBV30	TRBJ2-5	TRBD2	CAWGGGLAGGETQYF	TGTGCCTGGGGTGGGGGACTAGCGGGAGGGGAGACCCAGTACTTC
NA	TRBV10-3	TRBJ1-1	NA	CAIMVQPNTEAFF	TGTGCCATCATGGTACAGCCTAACACTGAAGCTTTCTTT